This T cell receptor beta chain comes out of a study of cytomegalovirus exposure and HLA in healthy donors. V lost 5 bases and J 2 bases, leaving 12 bases between the germline ends. Germline CDR1 reads SEHNR; CDR2 reads FQNEAQ (reference sequence). This CDR3 has 14 residues. Whole-study findings and limits: Association of approximately 16,000 TCR beta sequences with HLA alleles was found at 0.05 false discovery rate in a later analysis. TCR association rates varied by HLA locus in a later analysis, with DRB1 highest and HLA-C lowest.

The PCR employed 60 Vbeta primers together with 13 Jbeta primers. Sequenced by immunoSEQ multiplex PCR; TCRdb stores in-frame clones only, minus some. Of about 140,000 clones detected, roughly 76% appear once; the ten largest clones hold over 1%. Worth noting for this clone: What it binds is unknown.

The chain joins TRBV7-9 to TRBJ1-1, with D perhaps matching TRBD1 (5 bases). This receptor was obtained from a woman between 35 and 50 years old in good health and CMV-seronegative. Specimen: PBMCs. This CDR3 is CASSVDRRNTEAFF. CDR3 nucleotides: TGTGCCAGCAGCGTCGACAGACGTAACACTGAAGCTTTCTTT.